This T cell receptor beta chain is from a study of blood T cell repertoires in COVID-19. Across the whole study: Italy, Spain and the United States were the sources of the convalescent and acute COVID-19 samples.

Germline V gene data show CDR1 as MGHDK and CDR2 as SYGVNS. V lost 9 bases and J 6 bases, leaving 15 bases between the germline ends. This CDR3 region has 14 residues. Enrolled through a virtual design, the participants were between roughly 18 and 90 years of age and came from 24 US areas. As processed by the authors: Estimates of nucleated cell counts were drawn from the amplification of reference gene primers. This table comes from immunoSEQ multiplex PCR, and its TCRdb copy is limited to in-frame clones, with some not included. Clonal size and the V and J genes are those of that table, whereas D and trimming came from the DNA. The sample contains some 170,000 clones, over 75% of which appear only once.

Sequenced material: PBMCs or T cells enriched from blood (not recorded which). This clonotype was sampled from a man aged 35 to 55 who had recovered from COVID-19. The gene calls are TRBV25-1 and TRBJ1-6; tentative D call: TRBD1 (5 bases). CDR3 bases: TGTGCCAGTTGGGCGGGACTTCTTAATTCACCCCTCCACTTT. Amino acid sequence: CASWAGLLNSPLHF.